A single count supports the clone carrying this T cell receptor (beta chain). The antigen is undetermined. This sample was taken from a study of OX40 agonist ivuxolimab in advanced cancers. Across the whole study: Patients were treated with intravenous ivuxolimab, dosed at 0.01 to 10 mg/kg and infused every 2 weeks. The study's findings and limits: Blood T cells, both CD4+ and CD8+, expanded clonally by week 6 at 0.1 to 3.0 mg/kg.

Using immunoSEQ multiplex PCR, the repertoire was profiled, and TCRdb retains in-frame clones only, with some absent. This sample carries roughly 80,000 clones, roughly 86% of them seen once, and the ten largest clones take over 0.6%. Blood sampling took place at baseline, cycle 4 day 1, and cycle 7 day 1. Sequencing used CD4+ or CD8+ T cells sorted from blood, obtained in a trial of the OX40 agonist ivuxolimab. The receptor's source is an adult with an advanced solid tumor such as melanoma, head and neck, liver or kidney cancer.

CDR3 DNA sequence: TGTGCCAGCAGCCTAGGGACAGGTCTCAACTATGGCTACACCTTC. Protein: CASSLGTGLNYGYTF. This chain links TRBV11-2 with TRBJ1-2, with 8 bases fitting TRBD1. Losses at the gene ends were 5 bases for V and 2 bases for J; bases not matched to a gene: 7. The CDR3 covers 15 residues. Germline V gives CDR1 SGHAT, CDR2 FQNNGV.